This TCR beta chain was captured in a study of human T cells and chemical hapten exposure. This clonotype has more than one count but fewer than ten. Time point specified: patch test 3, about 24 weeks after DPC sensitization. Regarding treatment: therapeutic diphenylcyclopropenone sensitization with weekly scalp DPC. Investigators collected blood before applying each patch test. Donation of samples came from alopecia patients who were 18 to 70 years old and suitable for DPC. TCRdb recomputed calls from the RACE reads with MiXCR, one row per CDR3 protein. Of 95,000 to 150,000 distinct CDR3 sequences in the sample, about 11% were seen once. The sequence derives from a woman between 50 and 59 years old with alopecia areata. Some clones in this sample may be carry-over from other donors' samples. This sample comprised whole blood, obtained in connection with sensitization to the hapten diphenylcyclopropenone (DPC).

The CDR3 spells CASLGKGEAFF. CDR3 nucleotide sequence: TGTGCCAGCCTTGGGAAAGGTGAAGCTTTCTTT. V usage is TRBV12-3 or TRBV12-4 and J usage is TRBJ1-1; D is undetermined. This CDR3 region has 11 residues. Between the trimmed V and J ends, which lost 8 bases and 7 bases, there was a span of 11 bases.